This TCR beta chain was sequenced in a study of response to subunit inactivated influenza vaccine. The CDR3 contains 16 residues. CDR1 and CDR2 (germline): SGHRS, YFSETQ. V was cut by 2 bases and J by 0 bases, with 12 bases left in between. Using its own MiXCR run on the RT-PCR reads, TCRdb lists one record per CDR3 protein. The sample lists some 600,000 distinct CDR3 sequences; approximately 15% were seen once. As to this clonotype: As yet, its antigen is unknown.

Findings and limits, study-wide: The authors proposed limited new T cell recruitment per seasonal influenza vaccination.

This TCR derives from a man aged 50 or older who received an inactivated influenza vaccine. The gene calls are TRBV5-1 and TRBJ1-3, with D uncertain. The sequences come from PBMCs from blood, collected 14 to 15 days before vaccination. DNA for the CDR3: TGCGCCAGCAGCTTTCGGACTGGGAACTCTGGAAACACCATATATTTT. Its translation: CASSFRTGNSGNTIYF.